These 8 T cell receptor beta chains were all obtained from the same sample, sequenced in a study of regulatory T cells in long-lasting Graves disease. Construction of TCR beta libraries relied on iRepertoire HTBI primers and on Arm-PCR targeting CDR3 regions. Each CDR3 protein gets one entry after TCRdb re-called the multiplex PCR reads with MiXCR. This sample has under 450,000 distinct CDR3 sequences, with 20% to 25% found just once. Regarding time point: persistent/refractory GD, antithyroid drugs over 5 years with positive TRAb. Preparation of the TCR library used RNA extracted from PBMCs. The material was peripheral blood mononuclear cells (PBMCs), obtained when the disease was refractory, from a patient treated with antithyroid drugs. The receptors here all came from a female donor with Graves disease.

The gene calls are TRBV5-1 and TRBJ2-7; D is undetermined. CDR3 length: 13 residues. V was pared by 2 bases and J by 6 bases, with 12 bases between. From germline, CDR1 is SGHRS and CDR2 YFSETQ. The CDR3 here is CASSLEPAAEQYF. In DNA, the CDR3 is TGCGCCAGCAGCTTAGAGCCAGCAGCCGAGCAGTACTTC.

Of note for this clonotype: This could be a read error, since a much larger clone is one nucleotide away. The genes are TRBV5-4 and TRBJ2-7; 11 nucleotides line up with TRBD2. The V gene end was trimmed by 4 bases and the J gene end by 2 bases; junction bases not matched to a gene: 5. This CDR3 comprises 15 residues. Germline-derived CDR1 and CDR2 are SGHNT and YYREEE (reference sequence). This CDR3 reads CASSPGLAETYEQYF. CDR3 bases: TGTGCCAGCAGCCCGGGACTAGCGGAGACCTACGAGCAGTACTTC.

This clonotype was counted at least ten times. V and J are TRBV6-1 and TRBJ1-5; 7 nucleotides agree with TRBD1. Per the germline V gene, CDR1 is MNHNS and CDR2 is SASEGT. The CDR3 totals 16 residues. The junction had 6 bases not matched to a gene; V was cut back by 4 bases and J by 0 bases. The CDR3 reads CASSAGTAISNQPQHF. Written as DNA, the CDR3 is TGTGCCAGCAGTGCCGGGACAGCTATTAGCAATCAGCCCCAGCATTTT.

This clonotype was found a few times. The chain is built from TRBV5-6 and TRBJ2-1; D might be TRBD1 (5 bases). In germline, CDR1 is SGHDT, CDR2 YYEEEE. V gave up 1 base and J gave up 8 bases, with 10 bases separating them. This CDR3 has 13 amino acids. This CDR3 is CASSLQTADEQFF. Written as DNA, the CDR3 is TGTGCCAGCAGCTTGCAGACAGCCGATGAGCAGTTCTTC.

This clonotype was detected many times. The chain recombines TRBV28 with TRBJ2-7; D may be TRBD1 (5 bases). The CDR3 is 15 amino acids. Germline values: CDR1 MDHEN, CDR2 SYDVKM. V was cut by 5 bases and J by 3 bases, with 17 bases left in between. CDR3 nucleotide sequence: TGTGCCAGCAGTGGGCAAGGGGCTTCCTACTACGAGCAGTACTTC. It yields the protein CASSGQGASYYEQYF.

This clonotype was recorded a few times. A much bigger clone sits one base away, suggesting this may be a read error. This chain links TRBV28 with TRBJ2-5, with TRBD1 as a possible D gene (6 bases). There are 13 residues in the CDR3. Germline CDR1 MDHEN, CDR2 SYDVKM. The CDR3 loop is CASSPRGGWTQHF. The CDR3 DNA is TGTGCCAGCAGTCCCAGGGGTGGTTGGACCCAGCACTTC.

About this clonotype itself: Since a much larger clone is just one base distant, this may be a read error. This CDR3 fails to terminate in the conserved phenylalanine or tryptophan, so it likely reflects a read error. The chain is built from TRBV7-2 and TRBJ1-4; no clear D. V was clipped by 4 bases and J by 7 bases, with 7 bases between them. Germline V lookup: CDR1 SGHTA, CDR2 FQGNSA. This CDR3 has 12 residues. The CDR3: CASSYLGEKLFL. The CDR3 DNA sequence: TGTGCCAGCAGCTATCTTGGTGAAAAACTGTTTTTG.

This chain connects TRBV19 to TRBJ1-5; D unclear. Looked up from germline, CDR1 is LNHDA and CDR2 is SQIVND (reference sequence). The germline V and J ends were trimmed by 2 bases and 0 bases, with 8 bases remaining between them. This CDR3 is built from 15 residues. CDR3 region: CASSIRTDSNQPQHF. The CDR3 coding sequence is TGTGCCAGTAGTATACGGACGGATAGCAATCAGCCCCAGCATTTT.